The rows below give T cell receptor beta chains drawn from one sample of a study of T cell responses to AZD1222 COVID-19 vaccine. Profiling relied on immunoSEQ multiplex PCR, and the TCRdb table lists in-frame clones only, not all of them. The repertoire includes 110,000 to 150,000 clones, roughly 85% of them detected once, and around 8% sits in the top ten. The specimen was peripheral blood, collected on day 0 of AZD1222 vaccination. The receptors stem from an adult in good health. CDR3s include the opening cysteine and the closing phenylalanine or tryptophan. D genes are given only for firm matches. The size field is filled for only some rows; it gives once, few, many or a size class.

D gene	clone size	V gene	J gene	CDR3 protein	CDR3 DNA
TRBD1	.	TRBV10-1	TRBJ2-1	CASGEGAAYNEQFF	TGCGCCAGCGGAGAGGGGGCTGCTTACAATGAGCAGTTCTTC
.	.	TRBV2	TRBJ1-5	CASSSLMRGNQPQHF	TGTGCCAGCAGTTCTTTGATGAGAGGCAATCAGCCCCAGCATTTT
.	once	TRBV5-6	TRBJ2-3	CASSALYTDTQYF	TGTGCCAGCAGCGCATTATACACAGATACGCAGTATTTT
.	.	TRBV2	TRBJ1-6	CASTGNSPLHF	TGTGCCAGCACGGGGAATTCACCCCTCCACTTT
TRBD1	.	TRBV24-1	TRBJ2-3	CATSDLGRTGERYTQYF	TGTGCCACCAGTGATTTGGGTAGGACAGGGGAACGATATACGCAGTATTTT
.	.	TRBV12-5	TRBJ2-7	CASASGLVPSGEQYF	TGTGCTAGTGCCTCGGGGTTAGTCCCCTCGGGCGAGCAGTACTTC
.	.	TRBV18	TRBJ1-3	CASSPFGQGSGNTIYF	TGTGCCAGCTCACCATTTGGCCAGGGCTCTGGAAACACCATATATTTT
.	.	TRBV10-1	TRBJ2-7	CASSEGGSYEQYF	TGCGCCAGCAGTGAAGGCGGCTCCTACGAGCAGTACTTC
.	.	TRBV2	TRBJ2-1	CASRFAREQFF	TGTGCCAGCAGGTTCGCCCGGGAGCAGTTCTTC
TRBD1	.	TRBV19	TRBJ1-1	CASSTTGANTEAFF	TGTGCCAGTAGTACGACAGGGGCGAACACTGAAGCTTTCTTT
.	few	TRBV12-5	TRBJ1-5	CVTPPSQNQPQHF	TGTGTTACCCCCCCCTCACAGAATCAGCCCCAGCATTTT
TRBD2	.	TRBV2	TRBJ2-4	CASSGLAGDRAKNIQYF	TGTGCCAGCAGTGGACTAGCGGGAGATCGAGCCAAAAACATTCAGTACTTC
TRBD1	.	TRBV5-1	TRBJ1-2	CASSLERWTGFLPHYGYTF	TGCGCCAGCAGCTTGGAGCGTTGGACAGGGTTTCTTCCTCACTATGGCTACACCTTC
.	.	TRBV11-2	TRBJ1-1	CASSLDGRVEAFF	TGTGCCAGCAGCTTAGATGGGCGGGTTGAAGCTTTCTTT
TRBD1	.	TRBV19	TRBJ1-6	CASKPRQGGSPLHF	TGTGCCAGTAAACCCAGACAGGGAGGTTCACCCCTCCACTTT
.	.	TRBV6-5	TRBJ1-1	CASSYSSQTGTAFF	TGTGCCAGCAGTTACTCCTCCCAAACAGGGACAGCTTTCTTT
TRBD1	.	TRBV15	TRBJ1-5	CATSRDVGTVEPQHF	TGTGCCACCAGCAGAGATGTCGGGACAGTGGAGCCCCAGCATTTT
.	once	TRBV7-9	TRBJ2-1	CASSSPPLGRGESNEQFF	TGTGCCAGCAGCTCACCGCCCCTGGGGCGCGGGGAGAGCAATGAGCAGTTCTTC
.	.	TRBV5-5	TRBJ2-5	CASSASFEWETQYF	TGTGCCAGCAGCGCCAGTTTTGAGTGGGAGACCCAGTACTTC
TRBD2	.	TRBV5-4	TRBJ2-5	CASSPGTTQETQYF	TGTGCCAGCAGCCCCGGGACTACCCAAGAGACCCAGTACTTC
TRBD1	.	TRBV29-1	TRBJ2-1	CSAEGQGYDEQFF	TGCAGCGCAGAGGGACAGGGTTACGATGAGCAGTTCTTC
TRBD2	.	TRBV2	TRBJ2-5	CASRDSPGLASGTQYF	TGTGCCAGCAGAGACAGCCCGGGACTAGCGTCCGGGACCCAGTACTTC
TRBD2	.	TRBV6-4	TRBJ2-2	CASSDSGLAGDIGELFF	TGTGCCAGCAGTGACTCTGGACTAGCGGGAGATATCGGGGAGCTGTTTTTT
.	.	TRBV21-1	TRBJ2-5	CASKTAGRETQYF	TGTGCCAGCAAGACCGCGGGACGGGAGACCCAGTACTTC
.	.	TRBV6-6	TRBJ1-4	CASSSPSKPSNEKLFF	TGTGCCAGCAGTTCGCCCTCTAAGCCGAGTAATGAAAAACTGTTTTTT
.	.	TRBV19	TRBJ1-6	CASSIVPEVQSPLHF	TGTGCCAGTAGTATAGTTCCAGAAGTACAATCACCCCTCCACTTT
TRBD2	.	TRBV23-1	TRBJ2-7	CASSHSPRGSPYEQYF	TGCGCCAGCAGTCACTCTCCCCGCGGGAGCCCCTACGAGCAGTACTTC
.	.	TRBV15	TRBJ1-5	CATSRDPGGQPQHF	TGTGCCACCAGCAGAGATCCCGGGGGTCAGCCCCAGCATTTT
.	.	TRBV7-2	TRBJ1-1	CASSTTEGTEAFF	TGTGCCAGCAGCACCACAGAGGGCACTGAAGCTTTCTTT
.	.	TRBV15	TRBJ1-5	CATSVRGQPQHF	TGTGCCACCAGCGTGAGGGGCCAGCCCCAGCATTTT
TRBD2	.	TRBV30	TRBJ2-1	CAWSVEVWRELQDEQFF	TGTGCCTGGAGTGTAGAGGTATGGCGGGAGCTCCAGGATGAGCAGTTCTTC
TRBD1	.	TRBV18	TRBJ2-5	CASSPDRAGGTQYF	TGTGCCAGCTCGCCCGACAGGGCTGGGGGGACCCAGTACTTC
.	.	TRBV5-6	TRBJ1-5	CASSLAQQNQPQHF	TGTGCCAGCAGCTTGGCGCAGCAAAATCAGCCCCAGCATTTT
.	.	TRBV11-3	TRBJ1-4	CASSLGGMGANEKLFF	TGTGCCAGCAGCTTAGGAGGGATGGGGGCTAATGAAAAACTGTTTTTT
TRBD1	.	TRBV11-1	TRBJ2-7	CASSLDRVYEQYF	TGTGCCAGCAGCTTGGACAGGGTGTACGAGCAGTACTTC
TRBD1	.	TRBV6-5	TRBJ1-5	CASREGAQPQHF	TGTGCCAGCAGAGAGGGGGCGCAGCCCCAGCATTTT
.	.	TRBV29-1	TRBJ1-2	CSVKGLGYGYTF	TGCAGCGTTAAGGGGTTGGGCTATGGCTACACCTTC
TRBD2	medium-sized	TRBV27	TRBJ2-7	CASATSSYEQYF	TGTGCCAGCGCGACTAGCAGCTACGAGCAGTACTTC
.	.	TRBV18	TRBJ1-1	CASSPPGGGSNTEAFF	TGTGCCAGCTCACCACCGGGCGGGGGCTCCAACACTGAAGCTTTCTTT
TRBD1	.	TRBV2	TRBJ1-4	CASRQGAFEKLFF	TGTGCCAGCAGACAGGGGGCGTTTGAAAAACTGTTTTTT
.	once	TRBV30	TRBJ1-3	CAWSVLAGNTIYF	TGTGCCTGGAGTGTATTGGCTGGAAACACCATATATTTT